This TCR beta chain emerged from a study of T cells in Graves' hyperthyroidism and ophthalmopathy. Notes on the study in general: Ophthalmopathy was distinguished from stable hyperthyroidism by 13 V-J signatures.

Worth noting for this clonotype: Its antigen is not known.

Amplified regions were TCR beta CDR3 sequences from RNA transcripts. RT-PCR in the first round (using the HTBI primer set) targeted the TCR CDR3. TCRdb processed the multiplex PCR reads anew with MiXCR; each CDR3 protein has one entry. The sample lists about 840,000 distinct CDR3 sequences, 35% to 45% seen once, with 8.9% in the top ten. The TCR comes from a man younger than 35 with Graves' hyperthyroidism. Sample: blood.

As DNA, the CDR3 is TGCAGTGCTAGGCCACTTCGGAGCTCCTACGAGCAGTACTTC. Translated, it gives CSARPLRSSYEQYF. V is TRBV20-1 and J is TRBJ2-7; D is undetermined. The V gene lost 3 bases and the J gene lost 0 bases, with 12 bases spanning the gap. Germline CDR1 and CDR2: DFQATT and SNEGSKA (reference sequence). The CDR3 spans 14 residues.